The text below deals with one TCR beta chain. The table came from immunoSEQ multiplex PCR; TCRdb's copy has only in-frame clones and leaves some out. The table includes over 40,000 clones, under 90% detected once. This sample is drawn from a study of T cell changes during pregnancy in multiple sclerosis. The CDR3 covers 14 residues. Per germline, CDR1 ENHRY and CDR2 SYGVKD. V dropped 0 bases and J dropped 7 bases, with 12 bases sitting between them. The specimen comprised peripheral blood, sampled in the second trimester of pregnancy. The TCR sequence derives from a female donor in good health, enrolled as a control in a pregnancy study. The V call is TRBV10-3, the J call TRBJ1-1; D is unclear. The CDR3 is CAISESTGVVEAFF. CDR3 DNA sequence: TGTGCCATCAGTGAGTCGACCGGGGTCGTTGAAGCTTTCTTT.